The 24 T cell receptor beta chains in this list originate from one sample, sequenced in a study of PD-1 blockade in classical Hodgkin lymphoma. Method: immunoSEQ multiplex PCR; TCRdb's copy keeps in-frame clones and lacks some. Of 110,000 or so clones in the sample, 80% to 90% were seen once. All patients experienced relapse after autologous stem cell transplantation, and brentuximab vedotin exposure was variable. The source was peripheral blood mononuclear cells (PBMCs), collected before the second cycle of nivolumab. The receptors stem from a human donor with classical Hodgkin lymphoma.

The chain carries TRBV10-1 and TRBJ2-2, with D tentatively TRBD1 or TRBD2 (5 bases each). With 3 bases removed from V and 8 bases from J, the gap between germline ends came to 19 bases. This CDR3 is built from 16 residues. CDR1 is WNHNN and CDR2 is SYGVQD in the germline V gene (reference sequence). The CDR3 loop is CASSDGTHPRYGELFF. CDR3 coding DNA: TGCGCCAGCAGTGACGGGACCCATCCCCGGTATGGGGAGCTGTTTTTT.

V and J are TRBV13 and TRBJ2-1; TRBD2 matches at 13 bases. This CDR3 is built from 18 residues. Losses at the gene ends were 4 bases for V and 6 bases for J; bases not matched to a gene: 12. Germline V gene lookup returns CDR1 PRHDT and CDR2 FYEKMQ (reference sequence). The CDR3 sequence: CASSSAGGLAGVINEQFF. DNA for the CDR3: TGTGCCAGCAGCTCCGCGGGAGGACTAGCGGGAGTTATCAATGAGCAGTTCTTC.

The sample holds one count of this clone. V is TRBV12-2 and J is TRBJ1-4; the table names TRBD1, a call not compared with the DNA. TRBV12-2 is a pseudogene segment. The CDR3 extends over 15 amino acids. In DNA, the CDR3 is TGTGCAAGTCGCTTTACAGCAGGGTTGGAGGAAAAACTGTTTTTT. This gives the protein CASRFTAGLEEKLFF.

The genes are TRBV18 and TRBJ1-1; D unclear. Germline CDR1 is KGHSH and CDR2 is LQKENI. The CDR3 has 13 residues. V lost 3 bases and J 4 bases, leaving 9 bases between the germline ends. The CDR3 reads CASSPGWGTEAFF. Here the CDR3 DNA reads TGTGCCAGCTCACCGGGATGGGGCACTGAAGCTTTCTTT.

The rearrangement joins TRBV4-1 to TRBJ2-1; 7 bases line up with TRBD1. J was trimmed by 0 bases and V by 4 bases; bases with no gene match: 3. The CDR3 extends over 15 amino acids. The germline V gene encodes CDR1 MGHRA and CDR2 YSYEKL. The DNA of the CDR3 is TGCGCCAGCAGCCTACAGGGGAACTCCTACAATGAGCAGTTCTTC. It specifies CASSLQGNSYNEQFF.

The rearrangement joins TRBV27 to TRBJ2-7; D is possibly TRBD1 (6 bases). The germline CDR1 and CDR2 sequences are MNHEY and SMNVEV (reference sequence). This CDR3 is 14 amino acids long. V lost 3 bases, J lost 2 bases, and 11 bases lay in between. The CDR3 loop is CASSLGAPPYEQYF. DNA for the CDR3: TGTGCCAGCAGTTTGGGGGCCCCACCCTACGAGCAGTACTTC.

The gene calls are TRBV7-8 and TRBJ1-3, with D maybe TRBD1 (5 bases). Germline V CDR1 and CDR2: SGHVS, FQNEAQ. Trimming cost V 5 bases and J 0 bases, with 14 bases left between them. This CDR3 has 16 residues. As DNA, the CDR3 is TGTGCCAGCAGCCCCGACGGGGCGAGCTCTGGAAACACCATATATTTT. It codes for CASSPDGASSGNTIYF.

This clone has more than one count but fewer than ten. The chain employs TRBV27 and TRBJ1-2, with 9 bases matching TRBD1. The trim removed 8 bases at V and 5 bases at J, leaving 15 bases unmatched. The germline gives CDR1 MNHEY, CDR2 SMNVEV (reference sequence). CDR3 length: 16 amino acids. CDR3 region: CASRPSGTGKRYGYTF. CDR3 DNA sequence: TGTGCCAGCCGGCCTTCCGGGACAGGGAAGAGGTATGGCTACACCTTC.

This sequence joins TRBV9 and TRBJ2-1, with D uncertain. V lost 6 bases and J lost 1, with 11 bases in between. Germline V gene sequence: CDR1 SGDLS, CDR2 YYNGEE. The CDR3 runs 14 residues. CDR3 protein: CASTPSQSYNEQFF. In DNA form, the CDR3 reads TGTGCCAGCACCCCCAGTCAGTCCTACAATGAGCAGTTCTTC.

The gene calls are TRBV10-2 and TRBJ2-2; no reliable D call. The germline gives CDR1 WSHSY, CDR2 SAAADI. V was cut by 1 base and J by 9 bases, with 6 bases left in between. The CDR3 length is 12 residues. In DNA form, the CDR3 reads TGCGCCAGCAGTGAGTTCCCTCGGGAGCTGTTTTTT. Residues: CASSEFPRELFF.

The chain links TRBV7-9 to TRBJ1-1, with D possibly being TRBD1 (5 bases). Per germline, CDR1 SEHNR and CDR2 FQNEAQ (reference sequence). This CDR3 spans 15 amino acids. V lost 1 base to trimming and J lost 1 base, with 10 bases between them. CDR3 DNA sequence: TGTGCCAGCAGCTTAGGGTCGGGGGAGAACACTGAAGCTTTCTTT. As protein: CASSLGSGENTEAFF.

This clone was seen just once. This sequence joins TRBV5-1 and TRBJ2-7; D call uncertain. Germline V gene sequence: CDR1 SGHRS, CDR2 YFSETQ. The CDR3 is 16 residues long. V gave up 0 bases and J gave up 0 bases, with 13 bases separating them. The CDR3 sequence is CASSLAGSQRSYEQYF. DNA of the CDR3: TGCGCCAGCAGCTTGGCCGGCAGCCAACGCTCCTACGAGCAGTACTTC.

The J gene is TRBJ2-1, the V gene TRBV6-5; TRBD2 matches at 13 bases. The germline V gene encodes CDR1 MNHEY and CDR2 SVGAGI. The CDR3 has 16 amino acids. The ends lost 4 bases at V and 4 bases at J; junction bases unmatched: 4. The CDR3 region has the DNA TGTGCCAGCAGTTCCGGACTAGCGGGGGTTTACAATGAGCAGTTCTTC. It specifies CASSSGLAGVYNEQFF.

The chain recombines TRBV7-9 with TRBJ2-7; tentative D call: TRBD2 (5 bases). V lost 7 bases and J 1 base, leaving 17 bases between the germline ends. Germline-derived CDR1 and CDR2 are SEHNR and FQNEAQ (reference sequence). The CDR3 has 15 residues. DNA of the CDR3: TGTGCCAGCACCGTAAAGGCGGGTACTTCCTACGAGCAGTACTTC. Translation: CASTVKAGTSYEQYF.

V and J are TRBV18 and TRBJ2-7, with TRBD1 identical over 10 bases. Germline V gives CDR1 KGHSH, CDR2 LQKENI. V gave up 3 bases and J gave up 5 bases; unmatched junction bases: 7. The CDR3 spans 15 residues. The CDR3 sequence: CASSPVGTGADEQYF. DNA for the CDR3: TGTGCCAGCTCACCCGTCGGGACAGGGGCGGACGAGCAGTACTTC.

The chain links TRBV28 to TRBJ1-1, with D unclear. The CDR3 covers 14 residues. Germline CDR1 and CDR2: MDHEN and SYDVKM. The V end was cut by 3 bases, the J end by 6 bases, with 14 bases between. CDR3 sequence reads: CASSFGVDLSEAFF. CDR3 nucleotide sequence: TGTGCCAGCAGTTTCGGGGTCGATCTCTCTGAAGCTTTCTTT.

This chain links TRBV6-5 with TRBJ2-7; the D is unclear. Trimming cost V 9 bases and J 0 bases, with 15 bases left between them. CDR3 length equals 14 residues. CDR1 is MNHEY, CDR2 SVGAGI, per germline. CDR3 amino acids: CASQPRFSSYEQYF. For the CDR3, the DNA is TGTGCCAGTCAGCCCCGGTTCAGCTCCTACGAGCAGTACTTC.

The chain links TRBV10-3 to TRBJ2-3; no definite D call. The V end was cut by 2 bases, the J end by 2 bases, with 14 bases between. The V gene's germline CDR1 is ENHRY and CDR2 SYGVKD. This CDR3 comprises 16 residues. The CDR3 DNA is TGTGCCATCAGTGAGGATAAACTAAGAATCACAGATACGCAGTATTTT. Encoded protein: CAISEDKLRITDTQYF.

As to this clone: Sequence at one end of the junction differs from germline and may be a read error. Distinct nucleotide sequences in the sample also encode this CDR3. CDR3 protein: CASTPHTGTGNTEAFF. CDR3 DNA sequence: TGCGCCAGCACCCCCCACACCGGGACAGGGAACACTGAAGCCTTCTTT. The genes are TRBV5-1 and TRBJ1-1; 9 nucleotides align to TRBD1. This CDR3 has 16 residues. Germline CDR1 is SGHRS and CDR2 is YFSETQ.

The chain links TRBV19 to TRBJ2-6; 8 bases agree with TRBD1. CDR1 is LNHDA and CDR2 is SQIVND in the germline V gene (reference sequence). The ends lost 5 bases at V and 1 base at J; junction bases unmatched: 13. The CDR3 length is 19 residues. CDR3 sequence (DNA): TGTGCCAGTAGTTACCACGGACAGGGCAAAGGTTCTGGGGCCAACGTCCTGACTTTC. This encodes CASSYHGQGKGSGANVLTF.

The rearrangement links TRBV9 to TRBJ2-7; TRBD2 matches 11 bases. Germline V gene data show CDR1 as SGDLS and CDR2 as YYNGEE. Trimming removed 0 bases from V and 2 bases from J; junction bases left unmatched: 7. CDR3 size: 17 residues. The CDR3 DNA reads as TGTGCCAGCAGCGTAGGACTAGCGGGAAACTCAGCCTACGAGCAGTACTTC. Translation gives CASSVGLAGNSAYEQYF.

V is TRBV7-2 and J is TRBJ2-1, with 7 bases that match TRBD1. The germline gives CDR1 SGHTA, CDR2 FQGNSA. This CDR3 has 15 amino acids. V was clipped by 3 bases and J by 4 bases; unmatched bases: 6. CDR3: CASSFDRVGYNEQFF. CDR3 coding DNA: TGTGCCAGCAGCTTCGACAGGGTGGGGTACAATGAGCAGTTCTTC.

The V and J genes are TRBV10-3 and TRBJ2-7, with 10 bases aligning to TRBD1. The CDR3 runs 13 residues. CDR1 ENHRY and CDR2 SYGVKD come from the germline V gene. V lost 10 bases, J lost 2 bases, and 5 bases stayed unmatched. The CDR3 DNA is TGTGCCACTACCGGGACAGGGGCCTACGAGCAGTACTTC. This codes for CATTGTGAYEQYF.

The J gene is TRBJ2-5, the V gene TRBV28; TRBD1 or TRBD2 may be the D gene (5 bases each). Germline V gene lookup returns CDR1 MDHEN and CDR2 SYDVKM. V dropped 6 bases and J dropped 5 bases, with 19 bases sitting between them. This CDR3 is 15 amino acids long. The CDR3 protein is CASSSRDASRETQYF. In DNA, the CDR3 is TGTGCCAGCAGCAGCCGGGACGCCTCCCGGGAGACCCAGTACTTC.